This is a list of T cell receptor beta chains from one sample in a study of human T cells and chemical hapten exposure. TCRdb analysed the RACE reads with MiXCR anew, one entry per CDR3 protein. The sample holds roughly 52,000 distinct CDR3 sequences, approximately 11% seen once. The input for sequencing was whole blood, taken in connection with sensitization to the hapten diphenylcyclopropenone (DPC). The source is a woman aged 40 to 50 with alopecia areata. Some clones in this sample may be carry-over from other donors' samples. CDR3s include the opening cysteine and the closing phenylalanine or tryptophan. A D gene is named only where the DNA matches it firmly. Only part of the rows carry a size: once, few, many, or a class if the clone is expanded.

clone_size,v_call,j_call,cdr3_length,d_call,cdr3_nt,cdr3_aa
many,TRBV5-1,TRBJ2-1,16,.,TGCGCCAGCAGCTTGGGACTCTCGAGCTCCTACAATGAGCAGTTCTTC,CASSLGLSSSYNEQFF
.,TRBV7-8,TRBJ2-5,16,.,TGTGCCAGCAGCTTACCCCGGTCCTGGAAGCAGGAGACCCAGTACTTC,CASSLPRSWKQETQYF
many,TRBV12-3/TRBV12-4,TRBJ2-1,15,.,TGTGCCAGCAGCCAGACCCGGGGGCTTACCGATGAGCAGTTCTTC,CASSQTRGLTDEQFF
many,TRBV18,TRBJ1-1,16,.,TGTGCCAGCTCACGAGAGGGCAGGGAAATGAACACTGAAGCTTTCTTT,CASSREGREMNTEAFF
many,TRBV11-2,TRBJ2-7,16,TRBD1,TGTGCCAGCAGCTTAAATATTGCGACAGGGCCATACGAGCAGTACTTC,CASSLNIATGPYEQYF
many,TRBV12-3/TRBV12-4,TRBJ1-2,13,.,TGTGCCAGCAGTTTAAAAACTAACTATGGCTACACCTTC,CASSLKTNYGYTF
many,TRBV28,TRBJ2-3,14,TRBD2,TGTGCCAGCAGAACCGGGACTATGACAGATACGCAGTATTTT,CASRTGTMTDTQYF
few,TRBV20-1,TRBJ2-1,14,.,TGCAGTGCTCCCCAGGCTCTTGGTCACAATGAGCAGTTCTTC,CSAPQALGHNEQFF
.,TRBV9,TRBJ2-3,12,.,TGTGCCAGCAGCGCGACTCCTGATACGCAGTATTTT,CASSATPDTQYF
.,TRBV12-3/TRBV12-4,TRBJ1-2,13,TRBD1,TGTGCCAGCAACCAGCAGGGGGATTGGGGCTACACCTTC,CASNQQGDWGYTF
few,TRBV5-1,TRBJ1-1,15,TRBD1,TGCGCCAGCAGCTTGGGGGACAGGTTGAACACTGAAGCTTTCTTT,CASSLGDRLNTEAFF
.,TRBV6-6,TRBJ2-1,14,TRBD2,TGTGCCAGCAGTACTAGCGGACCTTACAATGAGCAGTTCTTC,CASSTSGPYNEQFF
.,TRBV30,TRBJ1-2,12,.,TGTGCCTGGTCCCCGGGGCAAGGGGGCTACACCTTC,CAWSPGQGGYTF
.,TRBV28,TRBJ1-1,14,.,TGTGCCAGCAGTTCCCCAGGAACATACACTGAAGCTTTCTTT,CASSSPGTYTEAFF